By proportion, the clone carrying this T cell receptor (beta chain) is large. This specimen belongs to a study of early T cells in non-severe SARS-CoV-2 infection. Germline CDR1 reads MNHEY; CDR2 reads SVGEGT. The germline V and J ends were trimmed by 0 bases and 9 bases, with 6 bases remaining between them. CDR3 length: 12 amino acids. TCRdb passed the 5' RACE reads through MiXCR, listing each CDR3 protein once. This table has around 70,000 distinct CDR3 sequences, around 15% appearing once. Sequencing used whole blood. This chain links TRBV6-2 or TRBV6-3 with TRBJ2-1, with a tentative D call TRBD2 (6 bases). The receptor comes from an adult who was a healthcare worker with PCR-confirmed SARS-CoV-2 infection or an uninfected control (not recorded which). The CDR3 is CASSYSRGEQFF. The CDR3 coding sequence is TGTGCCAGCAGTTACTCGCGGGGTGAGCAGTTCTTC.